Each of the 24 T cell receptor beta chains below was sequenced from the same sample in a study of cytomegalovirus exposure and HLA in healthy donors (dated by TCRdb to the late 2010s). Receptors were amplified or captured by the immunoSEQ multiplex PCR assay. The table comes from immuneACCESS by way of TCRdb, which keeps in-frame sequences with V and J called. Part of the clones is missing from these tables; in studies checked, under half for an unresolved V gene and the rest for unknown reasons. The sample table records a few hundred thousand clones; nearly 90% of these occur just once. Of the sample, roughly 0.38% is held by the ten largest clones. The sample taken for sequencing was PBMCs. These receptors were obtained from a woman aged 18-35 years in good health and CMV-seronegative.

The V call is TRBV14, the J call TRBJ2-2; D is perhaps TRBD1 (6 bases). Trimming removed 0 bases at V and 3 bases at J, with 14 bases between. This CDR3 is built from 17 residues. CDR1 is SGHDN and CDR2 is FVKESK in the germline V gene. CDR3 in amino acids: CASSQEHGGRDTGELFF. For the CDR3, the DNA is TGTGCCAGCAGCCAAGAACATGGGGGCCGTGACACCGGGGAGCTGTTTTTT. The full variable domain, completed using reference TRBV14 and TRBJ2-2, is EAGVTQFPSHSVIEKGQTVTLRCDPISGHDNLYWYRRVMGKEIKFLLHFVKESKQDESGMPNNRFLAERTGGTYSTLKVQPAELEDSGVYFCASSQEHGGRDTGELFFGEGSRLTVL.

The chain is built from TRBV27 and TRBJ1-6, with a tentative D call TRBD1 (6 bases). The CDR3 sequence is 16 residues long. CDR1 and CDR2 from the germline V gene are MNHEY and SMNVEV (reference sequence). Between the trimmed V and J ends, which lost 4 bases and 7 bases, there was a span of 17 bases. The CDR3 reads CASSSDRWQGNSPLHF. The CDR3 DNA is TGTGCCAGCAGTTCTGACCGATGGCAGGGGAATTCACCCCTCCACTTT.

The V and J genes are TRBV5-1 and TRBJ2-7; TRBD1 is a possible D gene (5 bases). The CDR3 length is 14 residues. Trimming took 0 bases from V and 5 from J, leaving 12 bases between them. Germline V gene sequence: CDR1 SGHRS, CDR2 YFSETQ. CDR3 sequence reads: CASSLVQGIHEQYF. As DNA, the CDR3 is TGCGCCAGCAGCTTGGTTCAGGGCATCCACGAGCAGTACTTC.

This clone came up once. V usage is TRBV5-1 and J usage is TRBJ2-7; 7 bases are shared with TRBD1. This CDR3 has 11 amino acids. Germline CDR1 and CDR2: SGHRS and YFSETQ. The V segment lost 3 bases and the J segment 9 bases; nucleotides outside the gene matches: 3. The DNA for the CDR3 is TGCGCCAGCAGCTCACAGGGGTTGCAGTACTTC. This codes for CASSSQGLQYF.

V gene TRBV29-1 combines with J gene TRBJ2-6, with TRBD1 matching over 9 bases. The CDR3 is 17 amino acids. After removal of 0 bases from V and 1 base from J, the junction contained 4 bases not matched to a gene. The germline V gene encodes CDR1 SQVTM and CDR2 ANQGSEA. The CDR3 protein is CSVEDHGQGSGANVLTF. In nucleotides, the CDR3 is TGCAGCGTTGAAGATCACGGACAGGGGTCTGGGGCCAACGTCCTGACTTTC.

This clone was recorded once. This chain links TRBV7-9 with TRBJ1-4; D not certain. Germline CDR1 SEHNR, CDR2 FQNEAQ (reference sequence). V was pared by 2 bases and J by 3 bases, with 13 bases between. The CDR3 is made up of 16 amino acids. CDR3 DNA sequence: TGTGCCAGCAGCTTACGATCCGAGGTATCTAATGAAAAACTGTTTTTT. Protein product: CASSLRSEVSNEKLFF.

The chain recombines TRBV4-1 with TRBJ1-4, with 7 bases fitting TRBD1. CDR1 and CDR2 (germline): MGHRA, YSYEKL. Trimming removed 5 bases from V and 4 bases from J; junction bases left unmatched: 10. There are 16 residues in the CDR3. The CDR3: CASSSPWDSRNEKLFF. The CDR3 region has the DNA TGCGCCAGCAGCTCTCCCTGGGACAGCCGTAATGAAAAACTGTTTTTT.

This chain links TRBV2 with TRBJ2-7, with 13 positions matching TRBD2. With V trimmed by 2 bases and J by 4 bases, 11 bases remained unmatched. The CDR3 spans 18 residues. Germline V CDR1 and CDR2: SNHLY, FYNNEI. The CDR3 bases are TGTGCCAGCAGTGAATCGGGACAGGGACTAGCGGGGAGATACGAGCAGTACGTC. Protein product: CASSESGQGLAGRYEQYV.

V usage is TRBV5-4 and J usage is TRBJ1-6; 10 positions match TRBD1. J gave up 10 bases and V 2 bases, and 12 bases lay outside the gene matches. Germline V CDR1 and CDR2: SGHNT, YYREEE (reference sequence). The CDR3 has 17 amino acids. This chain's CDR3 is CASSFSGGGQGFSPLHF. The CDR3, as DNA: TGTGCCAGCAGCTTTTCCGGAGGGGGACAGGGGTTCTCACCCCTCCACTTT.

The CDR3 coding sequence is TGTGCCAGCAGTGCAGAGGGACAGGGAGCGAACACTGAAGCTTTCTTT. Translating gives CASSAEGQGANTEAFF. The chain combines TRBV2 with TRBJ1-1; 9 bases are a match to TRBD1. Per germline, CDR1 SNHLY and CDR2 FYNNEI. The CDR3 length is 16 residues. J was trimmed by 1 base and V by 4 bases; bases with no gene match: 7.

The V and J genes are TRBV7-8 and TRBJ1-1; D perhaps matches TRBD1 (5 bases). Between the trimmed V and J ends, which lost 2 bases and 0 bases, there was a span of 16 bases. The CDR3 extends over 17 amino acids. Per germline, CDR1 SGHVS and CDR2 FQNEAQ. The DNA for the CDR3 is TGTGCCAGCAGCTTATTTATGGCAGGGTCCCTGAACACTGAAGCTTTCTTT. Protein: CASSLFMAGSLNTEAFF.

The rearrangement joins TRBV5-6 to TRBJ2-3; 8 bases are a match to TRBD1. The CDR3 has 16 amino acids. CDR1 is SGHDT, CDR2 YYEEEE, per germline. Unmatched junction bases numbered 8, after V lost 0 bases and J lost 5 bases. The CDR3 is CASSLAGGRLGDTQYF. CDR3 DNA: TGTGCCAGCAGCTTGGCAGGGGGCAGGTTGGGAGATACGCAGTATTTT.

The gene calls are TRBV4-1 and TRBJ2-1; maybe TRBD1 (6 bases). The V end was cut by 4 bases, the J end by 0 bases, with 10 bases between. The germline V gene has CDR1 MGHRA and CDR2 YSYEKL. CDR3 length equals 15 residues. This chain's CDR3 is CASSPQGSSYNEQFF. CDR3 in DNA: TGCGCCAGCAGCCCTCAGGGGAGCTCCTACAATGAGCAGTTCTTC.

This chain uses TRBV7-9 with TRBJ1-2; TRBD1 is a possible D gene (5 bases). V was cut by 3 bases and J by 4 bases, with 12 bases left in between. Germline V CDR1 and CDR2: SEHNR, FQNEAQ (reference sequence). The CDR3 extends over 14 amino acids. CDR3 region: CASSFSYRTYGYTF. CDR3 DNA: TGTGCCAGCAGCTTTTCGTACAGGACCTATGGCTACACCTTC.

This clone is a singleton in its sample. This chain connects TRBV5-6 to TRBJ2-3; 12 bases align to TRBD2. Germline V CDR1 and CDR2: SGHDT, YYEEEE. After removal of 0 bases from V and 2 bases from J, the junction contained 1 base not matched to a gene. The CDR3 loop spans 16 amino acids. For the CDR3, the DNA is TGTGCCAGCAGCTTGGGGACTAGCGGGGTCACAGATACGCAGTATTTT. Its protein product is CASSLGTSGVTDTQYF.

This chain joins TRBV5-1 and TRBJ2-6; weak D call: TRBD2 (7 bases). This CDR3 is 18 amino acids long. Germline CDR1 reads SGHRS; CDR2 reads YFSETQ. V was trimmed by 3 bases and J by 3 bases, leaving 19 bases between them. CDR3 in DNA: TGCGCCAGCAGCTATGGAGGGGGGGCCTTAAATGGGGCCAACGTCCTGACTTTC. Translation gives CASSYGGGALNGANVLTF.

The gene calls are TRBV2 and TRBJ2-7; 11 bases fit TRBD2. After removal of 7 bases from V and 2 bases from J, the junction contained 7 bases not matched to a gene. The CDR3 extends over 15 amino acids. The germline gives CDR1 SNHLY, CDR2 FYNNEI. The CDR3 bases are TGTGCCAGCAAGAAACTAGCGGGGGAAACCTACGAGCAGTACTTC. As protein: CASKKLAGETYEQYF.

The CDR3 nucleotides are TGTGCCAGCGACCCGGGGGGATCCTACAATGAGCAGTTCTTC. This sequence encodes CASDPGGSYNEQFF. The chain couples TRBV9 to TRBJ2-1; TRBD2 agrees at 7 bases. V trimming: 7 bases; J trimming: 1 base; junction bases outside the gene matches: 5. Germline CDR1 SGDLS, CDR2 YYNGEE. This CDR3 contains 14 residues.

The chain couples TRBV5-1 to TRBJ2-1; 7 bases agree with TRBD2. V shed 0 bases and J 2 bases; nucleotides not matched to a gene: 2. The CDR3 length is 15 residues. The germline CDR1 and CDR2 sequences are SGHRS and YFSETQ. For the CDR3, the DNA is TGCGCCAGCAGCTTGGGGGGGACTACCTACAATGAGCAGTTCTTC. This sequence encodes CASSLGGTTYNEQFF.

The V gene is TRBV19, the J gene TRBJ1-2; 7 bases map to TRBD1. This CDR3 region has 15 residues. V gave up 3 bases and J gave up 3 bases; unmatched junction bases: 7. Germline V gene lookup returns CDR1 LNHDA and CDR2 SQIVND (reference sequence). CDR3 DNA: TGTGCCAGTAGTATGGGGGCCGGGACAGACTATGGCTACACCTTC. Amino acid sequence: CASSMGAGTDYGYTF. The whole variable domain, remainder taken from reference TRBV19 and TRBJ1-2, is DGGITQSPKYLFRKEGQNVTLSCEQNLNHDAMYWYRQDPGQGLRLIYYSQIVNDFQKGDIAEGYSVSREKKESFPLTVTSAQKNPTAFYLCASSMGAGTDYGYTFGSGTRLTVV.

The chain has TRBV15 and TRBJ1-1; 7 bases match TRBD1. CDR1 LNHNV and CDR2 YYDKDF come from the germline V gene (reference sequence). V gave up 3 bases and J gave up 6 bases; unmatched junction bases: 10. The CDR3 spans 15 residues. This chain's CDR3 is CATSRTDRVRPEAFF. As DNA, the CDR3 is TGTGCCACCAGCAGGACAGACAGGGTGAGACCTGAAGCTTTCTTT.

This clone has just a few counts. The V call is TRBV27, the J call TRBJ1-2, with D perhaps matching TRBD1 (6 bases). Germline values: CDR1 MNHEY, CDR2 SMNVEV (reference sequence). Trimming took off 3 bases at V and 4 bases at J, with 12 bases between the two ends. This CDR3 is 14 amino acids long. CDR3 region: CASSLAGGGYGYTF. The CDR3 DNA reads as TGTGCCAGCAGTTTGGCGGGGGGCGGCTATGGCTACACCTTC.

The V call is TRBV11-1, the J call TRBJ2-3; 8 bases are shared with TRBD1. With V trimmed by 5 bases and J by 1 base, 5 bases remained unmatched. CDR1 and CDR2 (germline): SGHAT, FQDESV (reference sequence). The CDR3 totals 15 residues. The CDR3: CASSQTGARTDTQYF. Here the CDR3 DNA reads TGTGCCAGCAGCCAGACAGGGGCCCGCACAGATACGCAGTATTTT.

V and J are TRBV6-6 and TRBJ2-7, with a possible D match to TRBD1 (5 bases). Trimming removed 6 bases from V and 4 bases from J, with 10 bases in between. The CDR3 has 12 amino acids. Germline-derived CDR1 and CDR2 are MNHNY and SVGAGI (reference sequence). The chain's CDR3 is CASRVQGYEQYF. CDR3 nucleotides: TGTGCCAGCAGGGTTCAGGGATACGAGCAGTACTTC.